The rows below give T cell receptor beta chains drawn from one sample of a study of CD8+CD57+ T cells in acquired aplastic anemia. TCRdb reanalysed the reads using MiXCR and keeps one entry per CDR3 protein. Of a few hundred thousand distinct CDR3 sequences listed, 61% are singletons. Material for sequencing was sorted CD4+, CD8+, or CD8+CD57+ T cells (not recorded which) from PBMCs. The receptor set was obtained from a human donor in good health. The CDR3 runs from the conserved cysteine through the conserved F or W. The D gene is left open where the match is weak. The size field is filled for only some rows; it gives once, few, many or a size class.

clone_size: -
v_call: TRBV29-1
j_call: TRBJ1-5
d_call: -
cdr3_aa: CSVRTDSNQPQHF
cdr3_nt: TGCAGCGTCCGGACAGATAGCAATCAGCCCCAGCATTTT

clone_size: many
v_call: TRBV7-9
j_call: TRBJ1-5
d_call: -
cdr3_aa: CASSLVDFGPQHF
cdr3_nt: TGTGCCAGCAGCTTAGTAGACTTCGGGCCCCAGCATTTT

clone_size: few
v_call: TRBV24-1
j_call: TRBJ2-3
d_call: -
cdr3_aa: CATSVANTDTQYF
cdr3_nt: TGTGCCACCAGTGTCGCCAACACAGATACGCAGTATTTT

clone_size: -
v_call: TRBV20-1
j_call: TRBJ2-5
d_call: TRBD2
cdr3_aa: CSAPPRGAWVETQYF
cdr3_nt: TGCAGTGCCCCCCCGCGGGGGGCGTGGGTGGAGACCCAGTACTTC

clone_size: -
v_call: TRBV7-9
j_call: TRBJ2-2
d_call: -
cdr3_aa: CASGTGTGELFF
cdr3_nt: TGTGCCAGCGGGACGGGGACCGGGGAGCTGTTTTTT

clone_size: -
v_call: TRBV19
j_call: TRBJ1-1
d_call: -
cdr3_aa: CASSIDRETLRTEAFF
cdr3_nt: TGTGCCAGCAGTATAGATAGAGAGACACTTCGGACTGAAGCTTTCTTT

clone_size: few
v_call: TRBV19
j_call: TRBJ2-7
d_call: -
cdr3_aa: CASSQGPYEQYF
cdr3_nt: TGTGCCAGTAGTCAGGGACCCTACGAGCAGTACTTC

clone_size: -
v_call: TRBV4-3
j_call: TRBJ1-1
d_call: -
cdr3_aa: CASSQAQTSGVAEAFF
cdr3_nt: TGCGCCAGCAGCCAAGCCCAGACTAGCGGGGTCGCTGAAGCTTTCTTT

clone_size: once
v_call: TRBV29-1
j_call: TRBJ1-1
d_call: TRBD1
cdr3_aa: CSVGWTGGEAFF
cdr3_nt: TGCAGCGTTGGTTGGACAGGGGGTGAAGCTTTCTTT

clone_size: few
v_call: TRBV15
j_call: TRBJ1-1
d_call: -
cdr3_aa: CATSKGWETEAFF
cdr3_nt: TGTGCCACCAGCAAGGGTTGGGAAACTGAAGCTTTCTTT

clone_size: -
v_call: TRBV4-2
j_call: TRBJ2-7
d_call: -
cdr3_aa: CASSQDQQPSYEQYF
cdr3_nt: TGTGCCAGCAGCCAAGATCAGCAGCCCTCCTACGAGCAGTACTTC

clone_size: few
v_call: TRBV20-1
j_call: TRBJ2-1
d_call: -
cdr3_aa: CSAMWRGEQFF
cdr3_nt: TGCAGTGCTATGTGGCGGGGTGAGCAGTTCTTC

clone_size: -
v_call: TRBV10-3
j_call: TRBJ1-6
d_call: -
cdr3_aa: CAISEGGPNSPLHF
cdr3_nt: TGTGCCATCAGTGAGGGCGGTCCTAATTCACCCCTCCACTTT

clone_size: -
v_call: TRBV18
j_call: TRBJ1-2
d_call: -
cdr3_aa: CASSPAPGVGYTF
cdr3_nt: TGTGCCAGCTCACCAGCCCCAGGGGTCGGCTACACCTTC

clone_size: few
v_call: TRBV2
j_call: TRBJ2-1
d_call: -
cdr3_aa: CATAPRGYEQFF
cdr3_nt: TGTGCCACCGCACCCAGGGGCTATGAGCAGTTCTTC

clone_size: -
v_call: TRBV11-2
j_call: TRBJ2-6
d_call: -
cdr3_aa: CASTTNRVRGAGANVLTF
cdr3_nt: TGTGCCAGCACCACGAATCGGGTCCGGGGCGCTGGGGCCAACGTCCTGACTTTC

clone_size: -
v_call: TRBV20-1
j_call: TRBJ1-1
d_call: -
cdr3_aa: CSARGPLAGGYNEAFF
cdr3_nt: TGCAGTGCTAGAGGTCCGTTAGCGGGAGGGTACAATGAAGCTTTCTTT

clone_size: many
v_call: TRBV20-1
j_call: TRBJ2-3
d_call: TRBD2
cdr3_aa: CSAIAGVWTDTQYF
cdr3_nt: TGCAGTGCTATAGCGGGAGTTTGGACAGATACGCAGTATTTT

clone_size: -
v_call: TRBV9
j_call: TRBJ2-7
d_call: TRBD1
cdr3_aa: CASSVTGGADEQYF
cdr3_nt: TGTGCCAGCAGCGTGACAGGGGGCGCGGACGAGCAGTACTTC

clone_size: many
v_call: TRBV9
j_call: TRBJ2-7
d_call: TRBD2
cdr3_aa: CASSARSGSMDEQYF
cdr3_nt: TGTGCCAGCAGCGCCCGGAGCGGGAGTATGGACGAGCAGTACTTC

clone_size: -
v_call: TRBV24-1
j_call: TRBJ1-6
d_call: -
cdr3_aa: CATSGTAWDSPLHF
cdr3_nt: TGTGCCACCAGTGGGACGGCCTGGGATTCACCCCTCCACTTT

clone_size: -
v_call: TRBV19
j_call: TRBJ1-2
d_call: TRBD1
cdr3_aa: CASTETQGEPYGYTF
cdr3_nt: TGTGCCAGTACCGAAACACAGGGGGAGCCCTATGGCTACACCTTC

clone_size: -
v_call: TRBV29-1
j_call: TRBJ2-3
d_call: TRBD1
cdr3_aa: CSIITGASTDTQYF
cdr3_nt: TGCAGCATTATTACAGGGGCCTCCACAGATACGCAGTATTTT

clone_size: many
v_call: TRBV11-3
j_call: TRBJ2-3
d_call: -
cdr3_aa: CASSLDSPQGGTDTQYF
cdr3_nt: TGTGCCAGCAGCTTAGATTCTCCCCAGGGTGGAACAGATACGCAGTATTTT

clone_size: -
v_call: TRBV24-1
j_call: TRBJ2-1
d_call: -
cdr3_aa: CATSEFGQDPYNEQFF
cdr3_nt: TGTGCCACCAGTGAGTTCGGGCAGGATCCATACAATGAGCAGTTCTTC

clone_size: -
v_call: TRBV29-1
j_call: TRBJ2-1
d_call: -
cdr3_aa: CSARLSPYNEQFF
cdr3_nt: TGCAGCGCCAGACTATCGCCCTACAATGAGCAGTTCTTC

clone_size: -
v_call: TRBV7-2
j_call: TRBJ2-2
d_call: TRBD2
cdr3_aa: CASSLVREAYNELFF
cdr3_nt: TGTGCCAGCAGCTTAGTCCGGGAGGCTTACAATGAGCTGTTTTTT

clone_size: -
v_call: TRBV7-9
j_call: TRBJ1-6
d_call: TRBD1
cdr3_aa: CASSLTPGGSYNSPLHF
cdr3_nt: TGTGCCAGCAGCTTGACTCCAGGGGGCTCCTATAATTCACCCCTCCACTTT

clone_size: -
v_call: TRBV5-6
j_call: TRBJ2-7
d_call: -
cdr3_aa: CASSRGQDYEQYF
cdr3_nt: TGTGCCAGCAGCAGGGGCCAAGACTACGAGCAGTACTTC

clone_size: -
v_call: TRBV7-3
j_call: TRBJ2-1
d_call: TRBD2
cdr3_aa: CASSLSPAGATGLPNEQFF
cdr3_nt: TGTGCCAGCAGCTTAAGCCCAGCGGGGGCCACAGGGTTACCCAATGAGCAGTTCTTC

clone_size: few
v_call: TRBV12-3/TRBV12-4
j_call: TRBJ1-1
d_call: TRBD1
cdr3_aa: CASSPTGVDTEAFF
cdr3_nt: TGTGCCAGCAGTCCTACAGGGGTGGACACTGAAGCTTTCTTT

clone_size: -
v_call: TRBV11-3
j_call: TRBJ2-1
d_call: -
cdr3_aa: CASSFPLVDGEQFF
cdr3_nt: TGTGCCAGCAGCTTCCCCCTCGTCGACGGGGAGCAGTTCTTC

clone_size: -
v_call: TRBV9
j_call: TRBJ1-2
d_call: TRBD1
cdr3_aa: CASSVARGPYGYTF
cdr3_nt: TGTGCCAGCAGCGTAGCTAGGGGGCCCTATGGCTACACCTTC

clone_size: few
v_call: TRBV7-9
j_call: TRBJ1-1
d_call: -
cdr3_aa: CASSSQGSTEAFF
cdr3_nt: TGTGCCAGCAGCTCTCAGGGGAGCACTGAAGCTTTCTTT

clone_size: many
v_call: TRBV13
j_call: TRBJ1-2
d_call: -
cdr3_aa: CASSLGEGAQYGYTF
cdr3_nt: TGTGCCAGCAGCTTGGGCGAAGGGGCGCAGTATGGCTACACCTTC

clone_size: -
v_call: TRBV24-1
j_call: TRBJ2-3
d_call: -
cdr3_aa: CATGDASTDTQYF
cdr3_nt: TGTGCCACCGGGGACGCTAGCACAGATACGCAGTATTTT

clone_size: -
v_call: TRBV20-1
j_call: TRBJ1-2
d_call: TRBD1
cdr3_aa: CSARVRQGERYGYTF
cdr3_nt: TGCAGTGCTAGAGTGAGACAGGGGGAAAGGTATGGCTACACCTTC

clone_size: few
v_call: TRBV7-6
j_call: TRBJ2-3
d_call: -
cdr3_aa: CASSLGGVRGDTQYF
cdr3_nt: TGTGCCAGCAGCTTAGGAGGGGTGAGGGGAGATACGCAGTATTTT